This TCR beta chain was observed in a study of T-cell memory formation after mild COVID-19 (dated by TCRdb to 2020 to 2022). Describing the broader study: TCR sequence clusters from the two donors were largely donor specific. Longitudinal TCRalpha and TCRbeta repertoire sequencing tracked T-cell clones expanding and contracting after mild COVID-19 in a couple of donors. The cohort was made up of two young adult volunteers, one female and one male, who were previously healthy. Results and caveats for the whole study, not just this receptor: Clones contracting from day 15 to 85 had balanced CD4/CD8 phenotypes, while a second wave expanding from day 15 to 37 was biased towards CD4+. Some responding clones were detected in pre-infection memory, which suggested that pre-existing cross-reactive memory T cells had joined the SARS-CoV-2 response. Whether the second-wave clones peaking on day 37 were SARS-CoV-2 specific was not confirmed. Contracting CD4+ clones turned up mainly in the CM and EM memory subsets, whereas EMRA was where CD8+ clones were enriched. The study covered only two mild cases, and larger cohorts including severe cases with pre-infection samples were considered necessary.

Ficoll-Paque density gradient centrifugation was the method used to isolate PBMCs. CDR1 and CDR2 are drawn from the germline V gene (reference sequence): SGHKS, YYEKEE. The cysteine opens and the phenylalanine closes a CDR3 of 17 amino acids. Of the read, only the CDR3 DNA is kept; its 51 bases are in frame from base 1. The V end gives up 4 bases and the J end 0 bases, leaving 10 bases in the junction not matched to a gene. The sample holds a few counts of this clonotype. What this receptor recognizes is not known. No much larger clone is present one base from it, and per-base qualities are unavailable. TCRdb names Illumina NovaSeq 6000 as the instrument used. cDNA libraries for TCRalpha and TCRbeta were prepared by 5'RACE using constant-segment primers, with sample barcodes and unique molecular identifiers added. Trizol reagent was used to extract RNA from every sample. Libraries were amplified in two PCR steps, with a second sample barcode and Illumina TruSeq adapters added in the second step. The libraries were sequenced on an Illumina NovaSeq using 2 x 150 bp paired-end reads. The original methods were these. The reads were demultiplexed and collapsed into UMI-guided consensus sequences using migec v1.2.7. Using mixcr v2.1.11, UMI consensuses were aligned to TRA and TRB V and J templates and then assembled into clonotypes. Clonotypes were classified as expanded or contracted when called significant by both edgeR and NoisET, with noise models trained on biological replicates. For edgeR calls, the thresholds were a false discovery rate-adjusted p below 0.01 and a log2 fold-change of 1. As an exploratory analysis of dynamics, PCA with hierarchical clustering was applied to max-normalized trajectories of the 1000 most abundant clonotypes. The CD4 or CD8 phenotype of responding clones was assigned using the separately sequenced CD4+ and CD8+ repertoires. TCRdb reprocessing: public reads trimmed at Q25 with fastp, clones called with MiXCR, in-frame beta chains kept. Identical CDR3 proteins give one entry, which carries the most common genes and DNA. TCRdb, not the authors, supplied the V and J calls. In all, the sample holds around 440,000 distinct CDR3 sequences, and roughly 18% of those were seen once. Of the sample, 9% to 15% is held by the ten largest clones.

This receptor was taken from an adult woman who had mild COVID-19 (a few samples of this study predate the infection). The sample titles of this study are shuffled in the database, so cell type and time point are left out; the donor was told from shared clones. What was sequenced was PBMCs or a T cell subset sorted from them (not recorded which). The chain joins TRBV5-5 to TRBJ1-3, and 7 junction bases match TRBD1. The CDR3 in this case is CASSLMLQGYSGNTIYF. The sequence in DNA is TGTGCCAGCAGCCTGATGTTACAGGGGTACTCTGGAAACACCATATATTTT.